A single sample gave rise to the 32 T cell receptor beta chains below, sequenced in a study of vaccination effects on CD4 cells after COVID-19. Using viral peptide pools, the ViraFEST assay grew out antigen-specific CD4+ T cells prior to sequencing. Upon completion of more than 9 days in culture, CD4+ T cells were isolated. Vaccine recipients, nucleocapsid antibody negative, had no prior SARS-CoV-2 infection. Assay: immunoSEQ multiplex PCR; the TCRdb copy retains only in-frame clones and omits some. Of about 28,000 clones detected, more than 70% appear once; the ten largest clones hold 25% to 35%. No antigen has been identified for these receptors. Sequenced here: CD4+ T cells from PBMCs cultured with SARS-CoV-2 spike peptides, sampled before COVID-19 vaccination. Source of these receptors: a human donor who received a COVID-19 vaccine.

This clone was seen more than once but under ten times. The rearrangement uses TRBV6-5 and TRBJ1-1, with 7 bases matching TRBD1. Germline values: CDR1 MNHEY, CDR2 SVGAGI. This CDR3 region has 14 residues. V trimming: 6 bases; J trimming: 4 bases; junction bases outside the gene matches: 8. CDR3 residues: CASRYRQGATEAFF. The CDR3 region has the DNA TGTGCCAGCAGGTACCGACAGGGAGCCACTGAAGCTTTCTTT.

This clone was seen only a few times. V is TRBV6-4 and J is TRBJ1-2; 9 bases are a match to TRBD1. The junction had 9 bases not matched to a gene; V was cut back by 6 bases and J by 10 bases. Germline V lookup: CDR1 MRHNA, CDR2 SNTAGT. This CDR3 has 13 amino acids. CDR3: CASRPGTGYDYTF. The CDR3 DNA follows: TGTGCCAGCAGGCCCGGGACAGGGTACGACTACACCTTC.

The chain couples TRBV5-6 to TRBJ2-5; the match to TRBD2 covers 12 bases. The CDR3 has 16 amino acids. J gave up 3 bases and V 2 bases, and 5 bases lay outside the gene matches. Looked up from germline, CDR1 is SGHDT and CDR2 is YYEEEE. The CDR3 sequence is CASSLRASGGEETQYF. CDR3 nucleotides: TGTGCCAGCAGCTTAAGGGCTAGCGGGGGGGAAGAGACCCAGTACTTC.

The rearrangement links TRBV19 to TRBJ1-1; 8 positions agree with TRBD1. The germline V gene encodes CDR1 LNHDA and CDR2 SQIVND (reference sequence). Trimming cost V 5 bases and J 5 bases; bases outside gene matches: 7. The length of the CDR3 is 14 residues. DNA of the CDR3: TGTGCCAGTAGTGGCGACAGGGGTCGGACTGAAGCTTTCTTT. Translating it yields CASSGDRGRTEAFF. The whole variable domain, filled in from reference TRBV19 and TRBJ1-1, reads DGGITQSPKYLFRKEGQNVTLSCEQNLNHDAMYWYRQDPGQGLRLIYYSQIVNDFQKGDIAEGYSVSREKKESFPLTVTSAQKNPTAFYLCASSGDRGRTEAFFGQGTRLTVV.

This clone was observed a single time. The chain uses TRBV6-5 and TRBJ1-2, with 7 bases fitting TRBD1. The CDR3 sequence is 15 residues long. Looked up from germline, CDR1 is MNHEY and CDR2 is SVGAGI. Trimming took 5 bases from V and 2 from J; bases not matched to a gene: 8. The CDR3 DNA reads TGTGCCAGCAGTCTCGAATACAGGGGCAACTATGGCTACACCTTC. This codes for CASSLEYRGNYGYTF.

The gene calls are TRBV28 and TRBJ1-2, with D hard to call. The germline V and J ends were trimmed by 6 bases and 5 bases, with 10 bases remaining between them. This CDR3 spans 12 amino acids. CDR1 MDHEN and CDR2 SYDVKM come from the germline V gene. The CDR3 spells CASSDPWYGYTF. CDR3 coding DNA: TGTGCCAGCAGCGACCCTTGGTATGGCTACACCTTC.

The rearrangement links TRBV5-5 to TRBJ2-2; a weak D match, TRBD1 (6 bases). The germline V gene has CDR1 SGHKS and CDR2 YYEKEE (reference sequence). Trimming took off 4 bases at V and 4 bases at J, with 17 bases between the two ends. This CDR3 has 16 amino acids. The CDR3, as DNA: TGTGCCAGCAGCCCCCGGCAGGACAGAGGCACCGGGGAGCTGTTTTTT. It specifies CASSPRQDRGTGELFF.

This sequence joins TRBV5-1 and TRBJ1-5; D gene ambiguous. With 0 bases removed from V and 1 base from J, the gap between germline ends came to 5 bases. Germline CDR1 SGHRS, CDR2 YFSETQ. The CDR3 contains 14 residues. The CDR3 is CASSLESSNQPQHF. The CDR3 DNA reads as TGCGCCAGCAGCTTGGAGTCCAGCAATCAGCCCCAGCATTTT.

This chain uses TRBV5-1 with TRBJ2-1, with D maybe TRBD2 (6 bases). This CDR3 has 16 residues. Trimming removed 0 bases from V and 2 bases from J, with 12 bases in between. Germline-derived CDR1 and CDR2 are SGHRS and YFSETQ. The CDR3 reads CASSLAGGAAYNEQFF. Here the CDR3 DNA reads TGCGCCAGCAGCTTGGCCGGCGGGGCCGCCTACAATGAGCAGTTCTTC.

In this sample, this clone turned up a few times. The chain uses TRBV6-5 and TRBJ1-5, with 8 bases matching TRBD1. The CDR3 contains 15 residues. After removal of 6 bases from V and 4 bases from J, the junction contained 8 bases not matched to a gene. Germline V gene sequence: CDR1 MNHEY, CDR2 SVGAGI. The CDR3 DNA reads TGTGCCAGCAGCCCCGGGACAGGACAAAATCAGCCCCAGCATTTT. Translating it yields CASSPGTGQNQPQHF.

The rearrangement uses TRBV28 and TRBJ1-5; D ambiguous. The V gene's germline CDR1 is MDHEN and CDR2 SYDVKM. The CDR3 has 12 residues. Trimming pared 5 bases from V and 11 bases from J, leaving 13 bases between. This CDR3 reads CASSPGESAQHF. The CDR3 DNA reads TGTGCCAGCAGTCCGGGAGAATCGGCCCAGCATTTT.

The V gene is TRBV7-3, the J gene TRBJ2-2; D not resolved. From germline, CDR1 is SGHTA and CDR2 FQGTGA. The CDR3 has 13 residues. Trimming cost V 5 bases and J 4 bases, with 8 bases left between them. The CDR3 DNA reads TGTGCCAGCAGCGCCGGTACCACCGGGGAGCTGTTTTTT. Translating it yields CASSAGTTGELFF.

This sequence joins TRBV30 and TRBJ2-3; D unclear. Germline V gene sequence: CDR1 GTSNPN, CDR2 SVGIG (reference sequence). CDR3 length: 12 amino acids. Deletions cut 5 bases from V and 0 bases from J, with 6 bases between. The CDR3 spells CAWDLSTDTQYF. CDR3 coding DNA: TGTGCCTGGGACTTAAGCACAGATACGCAGTATTTT.

This chain uses TRBV30 with TRBJ2-7, with D possibly being TRBD1 or TRBD2 (6 bases each). Per the germline V gene, CDR1 is GTSNPN and CDR2 is SVGIG (reference sequence). This CDR3 is 14 amino acids long. Trimming removed 0 bases at V and 5 bases at J, with 14 bases between. The CDR3 coding sequence is TGTGCCTGGAGTGTCGGGGGTAAGGGGGACGAGCAGTACTTC. The encoded protein is CAWSVGGKGDEQYF.

This chain links TRBV4-1 with TRBJ2-5; TRBD2 aligns across 8 bases. With V trimmed by 4 bases and J by 5 bases, 15 bases remained unmatched. There are 17 residues in the CDR3. The V gene's germline CDR1 is MGHRA and CDR2 YSYEKL. CDR3 sequence: CASSPPGGAVGGETQYF. Here the CDR3 DNA reads TGCGCCAGCAGCCCCCCCGGGGGGGCGGTGGGAGGGGAGACCCAGTACTTC.

V is TRBV19 and J is TRBJ2-2; the D call may be TRBD1 or TRBD2 (5 bases each). This CDR3 spans 16 amino acids. Trimming removed 6 bases from V and 2 bases from J, with 16 bases in between. Germline values: CDR1 LNHDA, CDR2 SQIVND (reference sequence). The CDR3 loop reads CASREPGPLNTGELFF. CDR3 nucleotide sequence: TGTGCCAGTAGGGAACCGGGACCCCTTAACACCGGGGAGCTGTTTTTT.

The chain links TRBV28 to TRBJ1-5; D is uncertain. In germline, CDR1 is MDHEN, CDR2 SYDVKM. The CDR3 loop spans 18 amino acids. Trimming cost V 2 bases and J 1 base, with 18 bases left between them. DNA of the CDR3: TGTGCCAGCAGTTTAGGGAGGGTCCCGAGGGCGAGCAATCAGCCCCAGCATTTT. Translated: CASSLGRVPRASNQPQHF.

This clone came up a few times. The rearrangement joins TRBV19 to TRBJ2-6; 8 bases align to TRBD2. The CDR3 extends over 16 amino acids. CDR1 is LNHDA, CDR2 SQIVND, per germline (reference sequence). V was clipped by 6 bases and J by 2 bases; unmatched bases: 6. In DNA form, the CDR3 reads TGTGCCAGTAGGCCCGGGGGGGGTCCTGGGGCCAACGTCCTGACTTTC. This codes for CASRPGGGPGANVLTF.

The chain carries TRBV6-5 and TRBJ1-2, with D possibly matching TRBD1 (5 bases). V was clipped by 8 bases and J by 4 bases, with 17 bases between them. CDR1 and CDR2 (germline): MNHEY, SVGAGI. The CDR3 covers 14 residues. Written as DNA, the CDR3 is TGTGCCAGCCTAGCAGGGAGTGGGTTCTATGGCTACACCTTC. Translation: CASLAGSGFYGYTF.

The J gene is TRBJ1-1, the V gene TRBV27; D remains ambiguous. The V gene's germline CDR1 is MNHEY and CDR2 SMNVEV (reference sequence). Trimming pared 2 bases from V and 7 bases from J, leaving 11 bases between. This CDR3 region has 13 residues. CDR3 in DNA: TGTGCCAGCAGTTTAGGCGGCAGGTTTGAAGCTTTCTTT. Amino acid sequence: CASSLGGRFEAFF.

The chain couples TRBV5-1 to TRBJ1-2; D might be TRBD1 (6 bases). Germline loops: CDR1 SGHRS, CDR2 YFSETQ. The V end was cut by 3 bases, the J end by 4 bases, with 16 bases between. This CDR3 is built from 15 residues. The CDR3 coding sequence is TGCGCCAGCAGCTCCGTTTCGGGACACTTCTATGGCTACACCTTC. Its translation is CASSSVSGHFYGYTF.

This clone was found once. The chain links TRBV4-3 to TRBJ1-4; the match to TRBD1 covers 10 bases. The V and J ends lost 5 bases and 5 bases, in that order; junction bases with no gene match: 8. This CDR3 comprises 16 residues. CDR1 is LGHNA and CDR2 is YSLEER in the germline V gene. The CDR3 DNA sequence: TGCGCCAGCAGCGGTATTTCGGGACAGGGGAATGAAAAACTGTTTTTT. Encoded protein: CASSGISGQGNEKLFF.

This chain joins TRBV5-5 and TRBJ1-1, with 7 bases fitting TRBD1. The CDR3 has 16 amino acids. V lost 3 bases to trimming and J lost 2 bases; unmatched junction nucleotides: 10. Germline CDR1 is SGHKS and CDR2 is YYEKEE (reference sequence). The CDR3 DNA reads TGTGCCAGCAGCTGGGAACCGGACAGGCCTAACACTGAAGCTTTCTTT. Translating gives CASSWEPDRPNTEAFF. Together with reference TRBV5-5 and TRBJ1-1, the CDR3 gives the full variable domain: DAGVTQSPTHLIKTRGQQVTLRCSPISGHKSVSWYQQVLGQGPQFIFQYYEKEERGRGNFPDRFSARQFPNYSSELNVNALLLGDSALYLCASSWEPDRPNTEAFFGQGTRLTVV.

The V and J genes are TRBV5-6 and TRBJ2-7; 7 positions agree with TRBD1. CDR1 and CDR2 from the germline V gene are SGHDT and YYEEEE. This CDR3 spans 13 amino acids. V lost 4 bases and J lost 7; bases outside the gene matches: 8. Here the CDR3 reads CASSAGQVLEQYF. In nucleotides, the CDR3 is TGTGCCAGCAGCGCCGGACAGGTGTTGGAGCAGTACTTC.

The chain carries TRBV5-8 and TRBJ1-2; the D gene is possibly TRBD1 (5 bases). V was trimmed by 2 bases and J by 4 bases, leaving 15 bases between them. Germline CDR1 reads SGHTS; CDR2 reads YDEGEE. The CDR3 totals 15 residues. The CDR3 DNA sequence: TGTGCCAGCAGCTTTGGGGCAGCAAGGTTCTATGGCTACACCTTC. Translated: CASSFGAARFYGYTF.

This clone was seen once. This sequence joins TRBV2 and TRBJ2-3; D is uncertain. V shed 3 bases and J shed 4 bases, with 5 bases lying between them. This CDR3 region has 12 residues. The germline V gene has CDR1 SNHLY and CDR2 FYNNEI. For the CDR3, the DNA is TGTGCCAGCAGTGACGATTCAGATACGCAGTATTTT. Translation: CASSDDSDTQYF.

This rearrangement joins TRBV19 to TRBJ1-1; no reliable D call. The CDR3 has 16 residues. Trimming cost V 7 bases and J 4 bases, with 22 bases left between them. The germline V gene encodes CDR1 LNHDA and CDR2 SQIVND (reference sequence). In DNA form, the CDR3 reads TGTGCCAGTAATTCCCTGGGTTCAGAGTGGGGCACTGAAGCTTTCTTT. It is translated as CASNSLGSEWGTEAFF. The variable domain in full, completed from reference TRBV19 and TRBJ1-1, reads DGGITQSPKYLFRKEGQNVTLSCEQNLNHDAMYWYRQDPGQGLRLIYYSQIVNDFQKGDIAEGYSVSREKKESFPLTVTSAQKNPTAFYLCASNSLGSEWGTEAFFGQGTRLTVV.

The genes are TRBV6-4 and TRBJ2-3; the D gene is possibly TRBD2 (6 bases). The CDR3 totals 14 residues. The germline CDR1 and CDR2 sequences are MRHNA and SNTAGT. V gave up 5 bases and J gave up 2 bases, with 11 bases separating them. As DNA, the CDR3 is TGTGCCAGCAGTTTTGGGGGGATCACAGATACGCAGTATTTT. Protein sequence: CASSFGGITDTQYF.

The chain joins TRBV5-4 to TRBJ2-1, with TRBD2 identical over 9 bases. CDR1 is SGHNT, CDR2 YYREEE, per germline (reference sequence). Trimming removed 3 bases from V and 2 bases from J; junction bases left unmatched: 12. The CDR3 loop spans 18 amino acids. The CDR3, as DNA: TGTGCCAGCAGCTCGGGGAATATAGCGGGGGTTACCTACAATGAGCAGTTCTTC. This gives the protein CASSSGNIAGVTYNEQFF.

The chain carries TRBV28 and TRBJ2-3, with D possibly being TRBD2 (6 bases). CDR3 length: 15 amino acids. Trimming took 7 bases from V and 4 from J, leaving 18 bases between them. Germline V gene data show CDR1 as MDHEN and CDR2 as SYDVKM. CDR3 sequence: CASNLGLTAADTQYF. The CDR3 DNA sequence: TGTGCCAGCAATTTGGGACTCACGGCGGCAGATACGCAGTATTTT.

This chain links TRBV30 with TRBJ1-5; no clear D. The CDR3 is 14 residues long. With 0 bases removed from V and 7 bases from J, the gap between germline ends came to 13 bases. The germline V gene encodes CDR1 GTSNPN and CDR2 SVGIG (reference sequence). CDR3 bases: TGTGCCTGGAGTGTTACTATTTCGGGACAGCCCCAGCATTTT. Amino acid sequence: CAWSVTISGQPQHF.

The gene calls are TRBV7-3 and TRBJ1-1; tentative D call: TRBD1 (6 bases). Trimming pared 1 base from V and 7 bases from J, leaving 10 bases between. Germline V lookup: CDR1 SGHTA, CDR2 FQGTGA. CDR3 length equals 13 residues. CDR3 nucleotides: TGTGCCAGCAGCTTAAGTTCCAGGGGTGAAGCTTTCTTT. It translates to CASSLSSRGEAFF.